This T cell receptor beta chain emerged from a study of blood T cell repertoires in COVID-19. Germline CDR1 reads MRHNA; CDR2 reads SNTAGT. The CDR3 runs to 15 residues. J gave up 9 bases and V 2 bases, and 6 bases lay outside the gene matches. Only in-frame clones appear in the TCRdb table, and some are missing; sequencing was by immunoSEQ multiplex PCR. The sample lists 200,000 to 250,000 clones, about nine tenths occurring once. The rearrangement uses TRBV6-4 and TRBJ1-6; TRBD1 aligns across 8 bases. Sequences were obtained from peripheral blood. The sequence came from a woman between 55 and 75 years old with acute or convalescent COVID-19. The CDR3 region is CASSDVPGGTSPLHF. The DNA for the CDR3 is TGTGCCAGCAGTGACGTTCCAGGGGGCACTTCACCCCTCCACTTT.